These 5 T cell receptor beta chains share one sample of origin, sequenced in a study of blood T cell repertoires in COVID-19 (TCRdb year 2020). Libraries were made using the immunoSEQ multiplex PCR assay. Imported from immuneACCESS, the table was reduced by TCRdb to in-frame sequences with V and J called. These copies leave out some clones; in studies compared against another copy, an unresolved V gene accounts for under half, and the cause of the remainder is not known. This sample comprises some 400,000 clones, over 65% of them detected only once. The top ten constitute roughly 1.2% of the sample. Input material: peripheral blood. These receptors were collected from a human donor with acute or convalescent COVID-19. The donor label of this sample is uncertain.

The CDR3 is CASSHSGSTNEQYF. The CDR3 nucleotides are TGTGCCAGCAGCCATAGCGGGAGCACTAACGAGCAGTACTTC. This chain uses TRBV3-1 (or the pseudogene TRBV3-2) with TRBJ2-7; 9 bases are a match to TRBD2. The CDR3 spans 14 residues. J was trimmed by 5 bases and V by 3 bases; bases with no gene match: 5. Germline V gene data show CDR1 as LGHDT and CDR2 as YNNKEL (reference sequence).

Note on this clone: Germline is not matched at one junction end, which may reflect a read error. The CDR3 here is CSANPGTGGLLF. CDR3 nucleotides: TGCAGCGCTAACCCCGGGACAGGGGGTCTCCTCTTC. The chain has TRBV29-1 and TRBJ1-2, with 11 nucleotides matching TRBD1. The CDR3 spans 12 residues. Per the germline V gene, CDR1 is SQVTM and CDR2 is ANQGSEA.

The genes are TRBV6-1 and TRBJ2-4, with 12 nucleotides matching TRBD2. The CDR3 contains 18 residues. The trim removed 2 bases at V and 8 bases at J, leaving 13 bases unmatched. Germline CDR1 and CDR2: MNHNS and SASEGT. The CDR3 here is CASSENRGRLAGEYIQYF. The DNA for the CDR3 is TGTGCCAGCAGTGAAAACAGGGGGCGACTAGCGGGAGAGTACATTCAGTACTTC.

The CDR3: CASSYLPRGHYGYTF. CDR3 DNA sequence: TGTGCCAGCAGTTACCTTCCCAGGGGGCACTATGGCTACACCTTC. The chain is built from TRBV6-5 and TRBJ1-2; 8 nucleotides match TRBD1. The CDR3 has 15 amino acids. CDR1 and CDR2 (germline): MNHEY, SVGAGI. V shed 2 bases and J 3 bases; nucleotides not matched to a gene: 5.

This clone has a handful of counts. The gene calls are TRBV2 and TRBJ2-7; TRBD1 is a possible D gene (5 bases). The ends were cut back, 10 bases at V and 3 bases at J, with 22 bases in the middle. Germline CDR1 and CDR2: SNHLY and FYNNEI. This CDR3 spans 15 amino acids. The CDR3 reads CATADSPALYYEQYF. The CDR3 region has the DNA TGTGCCACCGCCGACAGCCCTGCCCTCTACTACGAGCAGTACTTC. Full variable domain (outside the CDR3, taken from reference TRBV2 and TRBJ2-7): EPEVTQTPSHQVTQMGQEVILRCVPISNHLYFYWYRQILGQKVEFLVSFYNNEISEKSEIFDDQFSVERPDGSNFTLKIRSTKLEDSAMYFCATADSPALYYEQYFGPGTRLTVT.